This T cell receptor (beta chain) came from a study of preoperative IRX-2 immunotherapy in early breast cancer. The repertoire was sequenced with immunoSEQ multiplex PCR; TCRdb's copy has only in-frame clones and lacks some. The sample has about 26,000 clones, about 81% seen once. The germline gives CDR1 MNHGY, CDR2 SAAAGT. With 0 bases removed from V and 0 bases from J, the gap between germline ends came to 5 bases. The CDR3 sequence is 14 residues long. Regarding treatment: preoperative locoregional IRX-2 cytokine immunotherapy. This phase Ib study tested locoregional IRX-2 cytokine immunotherapy given before surgery.

The clonotype originates from a human donor with breast cancer. The material was lymph node tissue, obtained after IRX-2 immunotherapy. The J gene is TRBJ1-2, the V gene TRBV6-8; D is uncertain. CDR3 nucleotide sequence: TGTGCCAGCAGTTACTCGATGACTAACTATGGCTACACCTTC. It is translated as CASSYSMTNYGYTF.